The TCR beta chain described here comes from a study of early T cells in non-severe SARS-CoV-2 infection. Study summary: Whole-blood bulk RNA, unsorted, was sequenced, and chains were unpaired. General study findings and limits: VDJdb matches were skewed toward anti-spike CD8 T cell responses.

Germline assignment: CDR1 ENHRY and CDR2 SYGVKD. The V gene end was trimmed by 2 bases and the J gene end by 4 bases; junction bases not matched to a gene: 11. The CDR3 is 17 amino acids. Regarding this clonotype: Antigen unknown.

Unique molecular identifiers tagged individual cDNA molecules. From the 5' RACE reads, TCRdb called clonotypes with MiXCR, one entry per CDR3 protein. The sample has fewer than 85,000 distinct CDR3 sequences, 12% seen once. The chain joins TRBV10-3 to TRBJ2-1, with TRBD2 matching 7 bases. Sequencing was done on a sample of whole blood. The sequence was obtained from an adult who was a healthcare worker with PCR-confirmed SARS-CoV-2 infection or an uninfected control (not recorded which). The CDR3 region has the DNA TGTGCCATCAGTGAGGCTAGCGGAAGCTCTATTTACAATGAGCAGTTCTTC. Its translation is CAISEASGSSIYNEQFF.